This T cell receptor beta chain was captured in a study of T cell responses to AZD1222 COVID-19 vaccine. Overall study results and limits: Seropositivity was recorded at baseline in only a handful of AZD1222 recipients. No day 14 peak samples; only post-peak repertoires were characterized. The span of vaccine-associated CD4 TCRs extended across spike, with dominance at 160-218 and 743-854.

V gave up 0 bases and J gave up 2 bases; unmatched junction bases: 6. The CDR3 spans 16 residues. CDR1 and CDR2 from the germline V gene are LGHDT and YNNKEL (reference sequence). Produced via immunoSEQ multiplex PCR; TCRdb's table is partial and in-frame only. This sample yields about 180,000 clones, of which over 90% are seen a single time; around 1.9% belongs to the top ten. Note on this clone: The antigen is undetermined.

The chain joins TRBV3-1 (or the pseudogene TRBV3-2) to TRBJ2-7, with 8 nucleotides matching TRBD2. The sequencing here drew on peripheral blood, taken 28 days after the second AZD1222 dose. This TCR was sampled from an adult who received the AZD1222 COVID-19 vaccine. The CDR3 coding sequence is TGTGCCAGCAGCCAAGATCTCGCGGGAGGTGCCTACGAGCAGTACTTC. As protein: CASSQDLAGGAYEQYF.